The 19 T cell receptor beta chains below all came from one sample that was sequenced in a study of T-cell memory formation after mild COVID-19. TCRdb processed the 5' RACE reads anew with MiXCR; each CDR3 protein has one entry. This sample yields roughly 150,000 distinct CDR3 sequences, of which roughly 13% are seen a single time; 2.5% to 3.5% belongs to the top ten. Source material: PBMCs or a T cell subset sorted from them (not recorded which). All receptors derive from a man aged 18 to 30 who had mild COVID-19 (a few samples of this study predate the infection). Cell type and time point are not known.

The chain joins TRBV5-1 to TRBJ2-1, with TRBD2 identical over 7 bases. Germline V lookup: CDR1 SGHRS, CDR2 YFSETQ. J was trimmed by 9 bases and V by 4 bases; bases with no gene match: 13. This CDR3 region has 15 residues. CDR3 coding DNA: TGCGCCAGCAGCCCGAGGATATGGGGGGGAAGTGAGCAGTTCTTC. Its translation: CASSPRIWGGSEQFF.

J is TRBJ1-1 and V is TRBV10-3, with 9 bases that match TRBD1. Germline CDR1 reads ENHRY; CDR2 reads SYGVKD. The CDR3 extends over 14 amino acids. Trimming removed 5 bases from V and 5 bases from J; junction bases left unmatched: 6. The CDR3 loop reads CAISSGQGKTEAFF. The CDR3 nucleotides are TGTGCCATCAGTTCGGGACAGGGCAAAACTGAAGCTTTCTTT.

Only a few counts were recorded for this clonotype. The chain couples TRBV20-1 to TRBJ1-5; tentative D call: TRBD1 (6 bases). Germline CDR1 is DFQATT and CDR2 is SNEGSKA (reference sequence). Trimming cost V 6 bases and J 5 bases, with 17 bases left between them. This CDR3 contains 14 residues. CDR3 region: CSAAAGTHDQPQHF. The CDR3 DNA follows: TGCAGTGCCGCCGCCGGGACACATGATCAGCCCCAGCATTTT.

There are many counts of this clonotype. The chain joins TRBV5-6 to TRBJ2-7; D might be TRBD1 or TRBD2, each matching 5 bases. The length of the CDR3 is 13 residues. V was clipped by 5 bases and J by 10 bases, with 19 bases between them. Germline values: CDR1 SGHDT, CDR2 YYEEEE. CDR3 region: CASSIGTQDGQYV. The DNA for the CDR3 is TGTGCCAGCAGTATCGGGACCCAGGACGGACAGTACGTC.

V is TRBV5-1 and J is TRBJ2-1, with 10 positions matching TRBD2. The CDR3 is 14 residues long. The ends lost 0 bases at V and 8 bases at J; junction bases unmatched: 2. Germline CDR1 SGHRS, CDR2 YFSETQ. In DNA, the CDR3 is TGCGCCAGCAGCTTGGCTAGCGGGGGTGATGAGCAGTTCTTC. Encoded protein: CASSLASGGDEQFF.

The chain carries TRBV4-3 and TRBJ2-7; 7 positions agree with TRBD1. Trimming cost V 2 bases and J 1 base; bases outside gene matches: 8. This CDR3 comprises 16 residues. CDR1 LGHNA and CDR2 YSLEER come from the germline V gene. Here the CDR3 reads CASSQKPTGISYEQYF. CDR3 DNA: TGCGCCAGCAGCCAAAAACCGACAGGGATATCCTACGAGCAGTACTTC.

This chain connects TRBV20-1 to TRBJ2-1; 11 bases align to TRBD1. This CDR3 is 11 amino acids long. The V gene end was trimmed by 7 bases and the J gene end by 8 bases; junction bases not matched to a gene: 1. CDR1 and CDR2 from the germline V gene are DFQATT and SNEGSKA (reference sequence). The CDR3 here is CSVDRGHEQFF. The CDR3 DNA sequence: TGCAGTGTGGACAGGGGGCATGAGCAGTTCTTC.

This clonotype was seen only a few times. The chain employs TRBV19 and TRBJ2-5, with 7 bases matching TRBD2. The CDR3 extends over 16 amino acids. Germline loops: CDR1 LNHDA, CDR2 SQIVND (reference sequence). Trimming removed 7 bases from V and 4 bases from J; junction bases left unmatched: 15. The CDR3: CASNPGKTSFGETQYF. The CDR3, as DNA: TGTGCCAGTAACCCGGGTAAGACTAGCTTTGGAGAGACCCAGTACTTC.

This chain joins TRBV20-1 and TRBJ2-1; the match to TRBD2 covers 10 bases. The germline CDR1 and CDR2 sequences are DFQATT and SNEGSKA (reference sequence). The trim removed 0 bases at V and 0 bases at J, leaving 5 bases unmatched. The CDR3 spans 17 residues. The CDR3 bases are TGCAGTGCTAGAGATAGCGGGGGGCGAAGCTCCTACAATGAGCAGTTCTTC. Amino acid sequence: CSARDSGGRSSYNEQFF.

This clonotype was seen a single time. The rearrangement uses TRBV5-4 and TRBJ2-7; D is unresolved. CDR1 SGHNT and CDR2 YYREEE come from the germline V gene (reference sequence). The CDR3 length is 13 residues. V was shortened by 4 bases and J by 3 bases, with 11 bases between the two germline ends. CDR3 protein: CASSPGPDYEQYV. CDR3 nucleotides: TGTGCCAGCAGCCCCGGGCCAGACTACGAGCAGTACGTC.

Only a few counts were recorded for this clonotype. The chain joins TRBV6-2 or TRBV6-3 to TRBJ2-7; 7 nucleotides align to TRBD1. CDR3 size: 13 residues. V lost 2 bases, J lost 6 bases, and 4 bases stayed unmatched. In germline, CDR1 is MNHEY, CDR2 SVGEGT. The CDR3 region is CASSYQDRTEQYF. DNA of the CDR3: TGTGCCAGCAGTTACCAGGACAGGACCGAGCAGTACTTC.

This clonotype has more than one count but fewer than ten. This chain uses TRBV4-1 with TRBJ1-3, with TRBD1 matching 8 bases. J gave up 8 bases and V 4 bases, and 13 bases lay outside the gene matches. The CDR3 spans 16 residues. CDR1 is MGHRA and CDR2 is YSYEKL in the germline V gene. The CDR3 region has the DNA TGCGCCAGCAGCCTCTCGGGACAGGACGTATTTCACACCATATATTTT. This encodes CASSLSGQDVFHTIYF.

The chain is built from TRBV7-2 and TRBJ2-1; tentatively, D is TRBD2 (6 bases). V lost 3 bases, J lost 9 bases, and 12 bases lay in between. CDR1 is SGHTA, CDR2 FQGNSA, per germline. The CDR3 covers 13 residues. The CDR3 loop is CASSFRETSEQFF. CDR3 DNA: TGTGCCAGCAGCTTTCGGGAGACTAGTGAGCAGTTCTTC. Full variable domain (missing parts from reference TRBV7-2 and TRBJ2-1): GAGVSQSPSNKVTEKGKDVELRCDPISGHTALYWYRQSLGQGLEFLIYFQGNSAPDKSGLPSDRFSAERTGGSVSTLTIQRTQQEDSAVYLCASSFRETSEQFFGPGTRLTVL.

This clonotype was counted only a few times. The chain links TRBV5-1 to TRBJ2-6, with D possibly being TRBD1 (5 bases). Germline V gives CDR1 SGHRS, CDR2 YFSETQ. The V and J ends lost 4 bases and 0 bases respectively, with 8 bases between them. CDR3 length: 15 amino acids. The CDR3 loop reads CASSPGHSGANVLTF. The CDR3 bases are TGCGCCAGCAGCCCTGGACACTCTGGGGCCAACGTCCTGACTTTC. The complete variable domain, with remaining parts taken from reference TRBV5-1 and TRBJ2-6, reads KAGVTQTPRYLIKTRGQQVTLSCSPISGHRSVSWYQQTPGQGLQFLFEYFSETQRNKGNFPGRFSGRQFSNSRSEMNVSTLELGDSALYLCASSPGHSGANVLTFGAGSRLTVL.

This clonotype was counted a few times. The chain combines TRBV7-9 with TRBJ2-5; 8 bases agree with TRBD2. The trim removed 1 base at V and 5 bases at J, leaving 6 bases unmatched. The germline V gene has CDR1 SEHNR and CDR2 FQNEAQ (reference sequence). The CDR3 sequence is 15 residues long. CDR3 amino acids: CASSLGAGVGETQYF. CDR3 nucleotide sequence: TGTGCCAGCAGCTTAGGAGCGGGGGTCGGGGAGACCCAGTACTTC.

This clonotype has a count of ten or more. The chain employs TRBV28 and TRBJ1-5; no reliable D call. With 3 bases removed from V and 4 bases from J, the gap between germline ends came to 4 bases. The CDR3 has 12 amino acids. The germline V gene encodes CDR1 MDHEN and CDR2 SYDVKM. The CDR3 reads CASSFTNQPQHF. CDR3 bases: TGTGCCAGCAGTTTTACGAATCAGCCCCAGCATTTT.

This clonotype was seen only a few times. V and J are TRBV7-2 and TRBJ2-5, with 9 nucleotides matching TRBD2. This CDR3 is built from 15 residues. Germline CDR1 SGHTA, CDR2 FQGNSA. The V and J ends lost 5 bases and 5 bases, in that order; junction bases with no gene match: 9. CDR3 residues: CASSAQVLAGETQYF. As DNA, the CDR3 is TGTGCCAGCAGCGCCCAAGTTCTAGCGGGGGAGACCCAGTACTTC. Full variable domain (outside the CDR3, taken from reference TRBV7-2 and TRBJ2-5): GAGVSQSPSNKVTEKGKDVELRCDPISGHTALYWYRQSLGQGLEFLIYFQGNSAPDKSGLPSDRFSAERTGGSVSTLTIQRTQQEDSAVYLCASSAQVLAGETQYFGPGTRLLVL.

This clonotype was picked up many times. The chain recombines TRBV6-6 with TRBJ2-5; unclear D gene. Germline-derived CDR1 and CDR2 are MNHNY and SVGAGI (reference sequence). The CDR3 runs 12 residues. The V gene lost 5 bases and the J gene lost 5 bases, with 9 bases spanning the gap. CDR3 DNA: TGTGCCAGCAGTAGGACCATCGAGACCCAGTACTTC. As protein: CASSRTIETQYF.

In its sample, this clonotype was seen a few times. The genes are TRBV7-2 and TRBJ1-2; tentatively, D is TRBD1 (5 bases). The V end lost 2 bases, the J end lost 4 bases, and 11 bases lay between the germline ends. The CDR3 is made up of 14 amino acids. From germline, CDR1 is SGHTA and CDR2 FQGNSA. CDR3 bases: TGTGCCAGCAGCTTAAGCAGGGATTCCTATGGCTACACCTTC. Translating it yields CASSLSRDSYGYTF.